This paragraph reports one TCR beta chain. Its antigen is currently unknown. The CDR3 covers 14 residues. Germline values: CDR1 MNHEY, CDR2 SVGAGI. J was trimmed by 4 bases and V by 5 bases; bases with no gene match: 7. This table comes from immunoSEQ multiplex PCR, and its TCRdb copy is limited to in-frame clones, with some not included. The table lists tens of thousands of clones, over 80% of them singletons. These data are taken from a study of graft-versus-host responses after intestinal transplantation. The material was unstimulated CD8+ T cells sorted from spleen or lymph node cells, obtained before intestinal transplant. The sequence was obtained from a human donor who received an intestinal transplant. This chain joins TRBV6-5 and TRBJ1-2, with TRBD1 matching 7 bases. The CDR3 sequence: CASSQQTGFYGYTF. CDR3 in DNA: TGTGCCAGCAGTCAACAGACAGGGTTCTATGGCTACACCTTC.